This T cell receptor (beta chain) stems from a study of beta chain features in type 1 diabetes. Study-level findings and limits: In all four CD4+ subsets, TCRB CDR3 length was significantly, moderately reduced in type 1 diabetes. Lower insertion and higher deletion counts appeared at VDJ junctions in type 1 diabetes patients. Naive, central memory and regulatory TCRB repertoires appeared more similar among patients than healthy donors.

This clone was counted only a few times. Its specificity is not known. Isolated RNA was reverse transcribed in full, so expressed TCRB transcripts were sequenced. Sequencing used immunoSEQ multiplex PCR; TCRdb keeps in-frame clones, though not all of them. The sample has roughly 250,000 clones, 7.5% to 10% seen once. This clonotype originated in a woman aged 18-30 years in good health. The sample consisted of naive CD4+ T cells from blood.

The CDR3 sequence is CATSRASGGEKLFF. CDR3 DNA: TGTGCCACCAGCAGAGCGTCGGGGGGGGAAAAACTGTTTTTT. The chain is built from TRBV15 and TRBJ1-4; a possible D gene is TRBD1 (5 bases). V lost 1 base, J lost 8 bases, and 11 bases lay in between. The CDR3 sequence is 14 residues long. Germline V gives CDR1 LNHNV, CDR2 YYDKDF (reference sequence).